This note documents a single T cell receptor (beta chain) sequence. The data derive from a study of T cell responses to AZD1222 COVID-19 vaccine. Per the germline V gene, CDR1 is LGHNA and CDR2 is YSLEER. V lost 0 bases and J 7 bases, leaving 16 bases between the germline ends. The CDR3 contains 16 residues. Measured with immunoSEQ multiplex PCR; TCRdb has only the in-frame clones, and not every one. Found here are about 92,000 clones, 80% to 90% of them singletons; the top ten hold under 13%. V is TRBV4-3 and J is TRBJ2-1; perhaps TRBD2 as D (6 bases). This clonotype was obtained from an adult in good health. Sample: peripheral blood, taken on day 0 of MenACWY control vaccination. The CDR3 DNA is TGCGCCAGCAGCCAAGATCGGGCTAGCGATTCGAATGAGCAGTTCTTC. This sequence encodes CASSQDRASDSNEQFF.